The clone carrying this T cell receptor beta chain was detected only a few times. What it recognizes is unknown. The sample is drawn from a study of blood T cells in healthy people across ages. Points from the study as a whole: Changes in expanded clonotypes were possibly confounded, as the CMV status of donors was unknown.

The V gene's germline CDR1 is DFQATT and CDR2 SNEGSKA (reference sequence). Trimming stripped 3 bases from V and 6 bases from J, with 23 bases between. The CDR3 has 16 amino acids. For the second PCR, which ran for 7 to 11 cycles, a sample-barcoded 5' primer and a J-beta primer mix were used. Every individual sample yielded 2.5 million or more paired-end reads (each containing CDR3). TCRdb re-called the 5' RACE reads with MiXCR, one entry per CDR3 protein. Here the sample spans over a million distinct CDR3 sequences, around 39% being singletons. The receptor's source is a woman under 30 in good health. The sequencing sample was made of blood. The chain links TRBV20-1 to TRBJ1-1, with D perhaps matching TRBD1 (5 bases). The CDR3 is CSARGPGLSRTSEAFF. The CDR3 region has the DNA TGCAGTGCTAGGGGTCCGGGACTCTCGCGAACCTCTGAAGCTTTCTTT.